The clone carrying this TCR beta chain has only one observation. Its antigen is currently unknown. This specimen belongs to a study of tumor and adjacent non-tumor tissue in lung cancer. Study background: Patients were aged roughly 30 to 76, 9 to 10 men and 4 to 6 women, stage I to III. Study-level points and caveats: TCR diversity was significantly greater in tumor than normal lung tissue. Top 100 clones took a larger repertoire share in normal lung.

This CDR3 has 15 residues. Germline V gives CDR1 DFQATT, CDR2 SNEGSKA (reference sequence). The J segment lost 15 bases and the V segment lost 4 bases, leaving 20 bases of the junction unmatched. The library came from three nested PCR rounds adapted from ARM-PCR protocols. A single record per CDR3 protein comes from TCRdb applying MiXCR to the multiplex PCR reads. The data contain 70,000 to 90,000 distinct CDR3 sequences, over 70% of them singletons. RNA was extracted from bulk tissue without any cell sorting. The chain uses TRBV20-1 and TRBJ2-1, with 8 bases matching TRBD2. Sequencing was carried out using lung tumor tissue. This clonotype was sampled from a woman in her forties or fifties with non-small cell lung cancer. CDR3 DNA: TGCAGTGCTACGACTAGCGTTGAACCTTACAATGAACGGTTCTTC. Translation: CSATTSVEPYNERFF.